The T cell receptor beta chain under discussion was sequenced for a study of cytomegalovirus exposure and HLA in healthy donors. Study-level results: There were some public TCRs occurring in many donors, but most TCR sequences were rare. In most subjects, TCR beta sequences reportedly gave accurate predictions of HLA-A and HLA-B alleles. A link between a missense DCLRE1C variant and TCR beta V- and J-gene trimming emerged from a later analysis.

CDR1 is LNHDA, CDR2 SQIVND, per germline (reference sequence). The V gene lost 5 bases and the J gene lost 0 bases, with 11 bases spanning the gap. The CDR3 totals 16 residues. A note on this clone: Its antigen is as yet unknown.

Primers for the PCR totalled 60 Vbeta and 13 Jbeta. Generated by immunoSEQ multiplex PCR, the TCRdb table keeps only in-frame clones and is missing some. Seen here are 80,000 or so clones, approximately 75% observed once, and the top ten hold 7.2%. The sequence derives from a woman in her thirties or forties in good health and CMV-seronegative. This chain links TRBV19 with TRBJ2-6; unclear D gene. The source material was PBMCs. The CDR3 protein is CASSPSSGSGANVLTF. For the CDR3, the DNA is TGTGCCAGTAGTCCGTCCTCAGGCTCTGGGGCCAACGTCCTGACTTTC.